The 21 T cell receptor beta chains reported below all come from one sample, sequenced in a study of T cell clones after liver transplantation. The table came from immunoSEQ multiplex PCR; TCRdb's copy has only in-frame clones and leaves some out. The repertoire holds some 120,000 clones, with 75% to 95% as singletons. The material sequenced was CD4+ T cells from blood, taken 12 months after liver transplant. The receptors were gathered from a human patient who received a liver transplant. These T cells may partly come from the graft donor.

This clone has only one observation. The chain links TRBV28 to TRBJ2-7; 9 nucleotides line up with TRBD1. Germline lookup yields CDR1 MDHEN and CDR2 SYDVKM. Trimming cost V 3 bases and J 7 bases; bases outside gene matches: 7. This CDR3 region has 14 residues. The CDR3 protein is CASSFIQGAREQYF. The DNA of the CDR3 is TGTGCCAGCAGTTTTATACAGGGGGCGCGGGAGCAGTACTTC.

This chain links TRBV6-5 with TRBJ2-7, with no clear D. The CDR3 runs to 15 residues. V shed 5 bases and J shed 2 bases, with 16 bases lying between them. Germline CDR1 is MNHEY and CDR2 is SVGAGI. CDR3 sequence reads: CASSPHPGSPYEQYF. CDR3 bases: TGTGCCAGCAGTCCTCATCCCGGGTCCCCCTACGAGCAGTACTTC.

A single count supports this clone. The chain couples TRBV6-1 to TRBJ1-5, with TRBD1 as a possible D gene (6 bases). Trimming left V 6 bases short and J 3 bases short, with 12 bases between. The CDR3 runs 14 residues. CDR1 and CDR2 from the germline V gene are MNHNS and SASEGT. CDR3 nucleotide sequence: TGTGCCAGCAGGGAGGACAGCTCCAATCAGCCCCAGCATTTT. Translated: CASREDSSNQPQHF.

The V call is TRBV4-1, the J call TRBJ1-5, with 7 bases that match TRBD1. J was trimmed by 4 bases and V by 1 base; bases with no gene match: 4. This CDR3 contains 15 residues. Germline lookup yields CDR1 MGHRA and CDR2 YSYEKL. CDR3 protein: CASSQGQGANQPQHF. The CDR3 bases are TGCGCCAGCAGCCAAGGACAGGGAGCTAATCAGCCCCAGCATTTT.

This clone was observed a single time. This rearrangement joins TRBV6-1 to TRBJ2-7; no reliable D call. Germline V lookup: CDR1 MNHNS, CDR2 SASEGT. The CDR3 covers 14 residues. With 1 base removed from V and 3 bases from J, the gap between germline ends came to 10 bases. The CDR3 here is CASSEGGVFYEQYF. The DNA of the CDR3 is TGTGCCAGCAGTGAAGGTGGAGTTTTCTACGAGCAGTACTTC.

The V and J genes are TRBV27 and TRBJ2-6, with D unclear. Germline-derived CDR1 and CDR2 are MNHEY and SMNVEV (reference sequence). Trimming stripped 5 bases from V and 2 bases from J, with 10 bases between. The CDR3 runs 15 residues. CDR3 nucleotide sequence: TGTGCCAGCAGTGTTAGTATAACTGGGGCCAACGTCCTGACTTTC. The encoded protein is CASSVSITGANVLTF. Together with reference TRBV27 and TRBJ2-6, the CDR3 gives the full variable domain: EAQVTQNPRYLITVTGKKLTVTCSQNMNHEYMSWYRQDPGLGLRQIYYSMNVEVTDKGDVPEGYKVSRKEKRNFPLILESPSPNQTSLYFCASSVSITGANVLTFGAGSRLTVL.

This clone was counted once. This chain joins TRBV29-1 and TRBJ2-1; no firm D call. Germline V gene lookup returns CDR1 SQVTM and CDR2 ANQGSEA. V lost 6 bases and J lost 7, with 16 bases in between. CDR3 length equals 13 residues. The CDR3 sequence: CSVWVAVGNEQFF. The CDR3 DNA sequence: TGCAGCGTCTGGGTGGCCGTAGGGAATGAGCAGTTCTTC.

The chain is built from TRBV2 and TRBJ1-1, with D unresolved. Trimming stripped 7 bases from V and 0 bases from J, with 15 bases between. This CDR3 contains 15 residues. Germline V CDR1 and CDR2: SNHLY, FYNNEI. The CDR3: CASNTPAVLNTEAFF. In nucleotides, the CDR3 is TGTGCCAGCAACACGCCGGCGGTATTGAACACTGAAGCTTTCTTT.

The J gene is TRBJ1-4, the V gene TRBV30; no clear D. The V end lost 4 bases, the J end lost 2 bases, and 5 bases lay between the germline ends. Germline V gene sequence: CDR1 GTSNPN, CDR2 SVGIG (reference sequence). The CDR3 consists of 12 residues. For the CDR3, the DNA is TGTGCCTGGACTAGGACTAATGAAAAACTGTTTTTT. Encoded protein: CAWTRTNEKLFF.

This chain connects TRBV28 to TRBJ1-2, with D possibly matching TRBD1 (5 bases). Germline V gene data show CDR1 as MDHEN and CDR2 as SYDVKM. Trimming stripped 6 bases from V and 3 bases from J, with 14 bases between. CDR3 length: 14 amino acids. CDR3 nucleotide sequence: TGTGCCAGCAGCCATCAGCTGGGGGACTATGGCTACACCTTC. This codes for CASSHQLGDYGYTF.

CDR3 nucleotide sequence: TGTGCCAGCAGCTTAGATCGGGGGGGCGAGCAGTACTTC. It codes for CASSLDRGGEQYF. The chain couples TRBV7-8 to TRBJ2-7; TRBD2 matches 8 bases. The V gene end was trimmed by 1 base and the J gene end by 6 bases; junction bases not matched to a gene: 2. This CDR3 has 13 residues. Germline V lookup: CDR1 SGHVS, CDR2 FQNEAQ.

The rearrangement uses TRBV5-1 and TRBJ2-1; the D is unclear. Germline CDR1 reads SGHRS; CDR2 reads YFSETQ. V lost 0 bases, J lost 1 base, and 11 bases lay in between. CDR3 length equals 16 residues. The CDR3 nucleotides read TGCGCCAGCAGCTTGGCCACGGCGGTTTCCTACAATGAGCAGTTCTTC. Amino acid sequence: CASSLATAVSYNEQFF.

The chain recombines TRBV7-2 with TRBJ2-4; no clear D. Per the germline V gene, CDR1 is SGHTA and CDR2 is FQGNSA. V was shortened by 5 bases and J by 8 bases, with 13 bases between the two germline ends. The CDR3 is 13 amino acids. The chain's CDR3 is CASSDGPFDIQYF. The CDR3 nucleotides are TGTGCCAGCAGCGACGGACCATTCGACATTCAGTACTTC.

This sequence joins TRBV27 and TRBJ1-1, with D unresolved. This CDR3 comprises 14 residues. The germline CDR1 and CDR2 sequences are MNHEY and SMNVEV (reference sequence). Deletions cut 3 bases from V and 3 bases from J, with 11 bases between. CDR3 sequence (DNA): TGTGCCAGCAGTTTTTTGGGTGCGGACACTGAAGCTTTCTTT. Protein sequence: CASSFLGADTEAFF.

The chain combines TRBV25-1 with TRBJ1-2; D is possibly TRBD1 (6 bases). This CDR3 is 14 amino acids long. V dropped 5 bases and J dropped 7 bases, with 17 bases sitting between them. Germline values: CDR1 MGHDK, CDR2 SYGVNS. This chain's CDR3 is CASSSPGAGSGYTF. Here the CDR3 DNA reads TGTGCCAGCAGTTCACCAGGGGCCGGGTCTGGCTACACCTTC.

This chain links TRBV6-5 with TRBJ2-7; D gene uncertain. V was cut by 1 base and J by 2 bases, with 9 bases left in between. Germline lookup yields CDR1 MNHEY and CDR2 SVGAGI. The CDR3 is 14 amino acids. The CDR3 nucleotides read TGTGCCAGCAGTTACTGGGCAGCCCCCTACGAGCAGTACTTC. Encoded protein: CASSYWAAPYEQYF.

Only a few counts were recorded for this clone. The V call is TRBV5-1, the J call TRBJ1-1, with 7 positions matching TRBD1. The CDR3 has 14 residues. CDR1 and CDR2 from the germline V gene are SGHRS and YFSETQ. After removal of 6 bases from V and 2 bases from J, the junction contained 7 bases not matched to a gene. CDR3 region: CASNRDSSNTEAFF. CDR3 bases: TGCGCCAGCAACCGGGACAGCTCAAACACTGAAGCTTTCTTT.

J is TRBJ1-2 and V is TRBV5-1; TRBD1 is a possible D gene (5 bases). There are 12 residues in the CDR3. Per germline, CDR1 SGHRS and CDR2 YFSETQ. V lost 4 bases and J 5 bases, leaving 9 bases between the germline ends. The CDR3 region is CASSGDRYGYTF. The DNA for the CDR3 is TGCGCCAGCAGCGGGGACCGTTATGGCTACACCTTC.

This rearrangement joins TRBV4-1 to TRBJ1-3; D is possibly TRBD1 (6 bases). V lost 4 bases and J 2 bases, leaving 12 bases between the germline ends. The CDR3 totals 15 residues. CDR1 is MGHRA and CDR2 is YSYEKL in the germline V gene. The CDR3 sequence: CASSPQGMTGNTIYF. CDR3 nucleotides: TGCGCCAGCAGCCCTCAGGGGATGACTGGAAACACCATATATTTT.

J is TRBJ2-3 and V is TRBV5-1; D is undetermined. CDR1 is SGHRS and CDR2 is YFSETQ in the germline V gene. The CDR3 has 13 residues. V was trimmed by 2 bases and J by 3 bases, leaving 7 bases between them. CDR3 in DNA: TGCGCCAGCAGCTTTACTGGGACAGATACGCAGTATTTT. It yields the protein CASSFTGTDTQYF.

In the case of this clone: An end of the junction does not agree with germline; a read error may underlie this. The V gene is TRBV29-1, the J gene TRBJ1-1, with D unclear. From germline, CDR1 is SQVTM and CDR2 ANQGSEA. There are 12 residues in the CDR3. The chain's CDR3 is CSGETANTEAFF. Written as DNA, the CDR3 is TGCAGCGGTGAAACAGCAAACACTGAAGCTTTCTTT. Full variable domain (missing parts from reference TRBV29-1 and TRBJ1-1): SAVISQKPSRDICQRGTSLTIQCQVDSQVTMMFWYRQQPGQSLTLIATANQGSEATYESGFVIDKFPISRPNLTFSTLTVSNMSPEDSSIYLCSGETANTEAFFGQGTRLTVV.